This TCR beta chain is drawn from a study of T cell responses to AZD1222 COVID-19 vaccine. This clone was picked up one time. Profiled with immunoSEQ multiplex PCR; TCRdb holds only in-frame clones, not every one. The sample has over 150,000 clones, roughly nine tenths seen once. The CDR3 spans 16 residues. Germline CDR1 MDHEN, CDR2 SYDVKM. The junction had 7 bases not matched to a gene; V was cut back by 5 bases and J by 4 bases. The TCR sequence derives from an adult in good health. The chain couples TRBV28 to TRBJ1-6; TRBD1 agrees at 8 bases. The input for sequencing was peripheral blood, taken on day 0 of AZD1222 vaccination. Here the CDR3 reads CASSTPGGEYNSPLHF. The CDR3 DNA sequence: TGTGCCAGCAGTACCCCAGGGGGCGAGTATAATTCACCCCTCCACTTT.